This T cell receptor (beta chain) was sequenced for a study of control samples from healthy donors and cancer patients. Sequencing was performed with immunoSEQ multiplex PCR; in TCRdb, only in-frame clones are kept and a portion is missing. The sample yields 140,000 or so clones, around nine tenths seen once. V was clipped by 5 bases and J by 2 bases; unmatched bases: 4. CDR1 and CDR2 (germline): SGHNT, YYREEE (reference sequence). This CDR3 has 14 residues. The sequenced material came from blood. The gene calls are TRBV5-4 and TRBJ2-3, with 8 bases lining up with TRBD2. The TCR sequence derives from a man aged 25-45 years in good health. The CDR3 region is CASRRGDYTDTQYF. The CDR3 region has the DNA TGTGCCAGCAGGCGGGGGGACTACACAGATACGCAGTATTTT.